The entry below describes one TCR beta chain. Its antigen is as yet unknown. These data belong to a study of early T cells in non-severe SARS-CoV-2 infection. Study-wide results and caveats: VDJdb matching favored anti-spike CD8 responses, missing private and CD4 specificities.

TCRdb used MiXCR to reprocess the 5' RACE reads, holding one entry per CDR3 protein. The sample yields approximately 90,000 distinct CDR3 sequences, approximately 12% seen once. Germline trimming cut 4 bases from V and 3 bases from J; bases unmatched to any gene: 7. Germline CDR1 and CDR2: SEHNR and FQNEAQ (reference sequence). The length of the CDR3 is 15 residues. The chain couples TRBV7-9 to TRBJ2-7; 9 nucleotides line up with TRBD1. The sequencing here drew on whole blood, taken at baseline. The sequence came from an adult who was a healthcare worker with PCR-confirmed SARS-CoV-2 infection or an uninfected control (not recorded which). CDR3 sequence (DNA): TGTGCCAGCAGCTGGGGGACAGGGAAGATCTACGAGCAGTACTTC. Its translation is CASSWGTGKIYEQYF.